A single sample gave rise to the 4 T cell receptor beta chains below, sequenced in a study of metastatic and nonmetastatic thyroid tumors. Before thyroid surgery, none of the patients had received any treatment. TCRdb reanalyzed the PCR reads via MiXCR. In the table there are tens of thousands of clones, roughly 25% of which are singletons. Sequencing input: blood. The receptors were sampled from a female donor with papillary thyroid cancer or a benign thyroid nodule (not recorded which). Some clones in this sample may be carry-over from other donors' samples.

This clone was counted ten times or more. The rearrangement uses TRBV30 and TRBJ1-2; D is perhaps TRBD1 (5 bases). The CDR3 contains 15 residues. Per the germline V gene, CDR1 is GTSNPN and CDR2 is SVGIG (reference sequence). V was pared by 0 bases and J by 1 base, with 12 bases between. The CDR3 sequence is CAWSVRGRSNYGYTF. In nucleotides, the CDR3 is TGTGCCTGGAGTGTACGGGGCAGGAGTAACTATGGCTACACCTTC.

The gene calls are TRBV13 and TRBJ2-5; D is undetermined. Trimming removed 1 base from V and 2 bases from J, with 5 bases in between. CDR3 size: 13 residues. From germline, CDR1 is PRHDT and CDR2 FYEKMQ (reference sequence). For the CDR3, the DNA is TGTGCCAGCAGCTTAGTAGTTCAAGAGACCCAGTACTTC. It yields the protein CASSLVVQETQYF.

At least ten counts were recorded for this clone. CDR3 DNA sequence: TGTGCCAGCACCAGACCGCAGTCAGATACGCAGTATTTT. Translating it yields CASTRPQSDTQYF. The rearrangement joins TRBV7-2 to TRBJ2-3; D remains ambiguous. The CDR3 extends over 13 amino acids. From germline, CDR1 is SGHTA and CDR2 FQGNSA. Trimming cost V 7 bases and J 4 bases, with 12 bases left between them.

In this sample, this clone turned up many times. The chain links TRBV14 to TRBJ2-1; possibly TRBD2 for D (6 bases). Deletions cut 4 bases from V and 10 bases from J, with 14 bases between. CDR3 size: 13 residues. The V gene's germline CDR1 is SGHDN and CDR2 FVKESK. The chain's CDR3 is CASSLRDFREQFF. Here the CDR3 DNA reads TGTGCCAGCAGCCTGCGGGACTTTCGAGAGCAGTTCTTC.